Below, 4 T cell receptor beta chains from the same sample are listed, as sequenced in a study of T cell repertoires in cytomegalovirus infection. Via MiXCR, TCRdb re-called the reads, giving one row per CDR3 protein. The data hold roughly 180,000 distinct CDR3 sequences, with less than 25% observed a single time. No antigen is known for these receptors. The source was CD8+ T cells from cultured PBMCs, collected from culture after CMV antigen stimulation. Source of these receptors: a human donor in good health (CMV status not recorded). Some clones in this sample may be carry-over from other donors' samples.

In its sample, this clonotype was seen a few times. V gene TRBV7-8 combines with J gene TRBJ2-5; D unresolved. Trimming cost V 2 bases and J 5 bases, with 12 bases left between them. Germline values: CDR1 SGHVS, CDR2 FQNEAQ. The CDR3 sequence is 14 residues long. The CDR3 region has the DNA TGTGCCAGCAGCTTAAAGCTCTTTAGGGAGACCCAGTACTTC. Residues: CASSLKLFRETQYF.

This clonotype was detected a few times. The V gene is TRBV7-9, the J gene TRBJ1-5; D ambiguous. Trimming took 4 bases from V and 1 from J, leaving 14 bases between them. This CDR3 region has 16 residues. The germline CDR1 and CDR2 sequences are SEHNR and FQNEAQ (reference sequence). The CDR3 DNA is TGTGCCAGCAGCTCCTCCCGGATCAGGAGCAATCAGCCCCAGCATTTT. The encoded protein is CASSSSRIRSNQPQHF.

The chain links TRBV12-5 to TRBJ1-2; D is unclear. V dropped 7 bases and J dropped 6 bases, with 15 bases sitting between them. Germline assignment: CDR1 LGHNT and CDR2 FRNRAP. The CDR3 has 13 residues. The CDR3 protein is CASAPGPHDGYTF. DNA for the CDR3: TGTGCTAGTGCCCCAGGACCCCACGATGGCTACACCTTC.

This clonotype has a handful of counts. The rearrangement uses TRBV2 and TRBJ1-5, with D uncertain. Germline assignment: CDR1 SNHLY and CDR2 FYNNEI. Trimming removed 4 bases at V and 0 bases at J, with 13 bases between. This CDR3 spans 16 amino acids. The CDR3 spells CASSVSSPYSNQPQHF. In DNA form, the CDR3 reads TGTGCCAGCAGTGTCTCCAGCCCCTATAGCAATCAGCCCCAGCATTTT. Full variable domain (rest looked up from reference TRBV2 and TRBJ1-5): EPEVTQTPSHQVTQMGQEVILRCVPISNHLYFYWYRQILGQKVEFLVSFYNNEISEKSEIFDDQFSVERPDGSNFTLKIRSTKLEDSAMYFCASSVSSPYSNQPQHFGDGTRLSIL.